This TCR beta chain was captured by sequencing in a study of CD8+CD57+ T cells in acquired aplastic anemia. This clonotype was seen more than once but under ten times. The ends were cut back, 4 bases at V and 6 bases at J, with 12 bases in the middle. The germline V gene encodes CDR1 KGHDR and CDR2 SFDVKD. This CDR3 contains 14 residues. Individuals selected for sequencing had exhibited CD8+CD57+ cell expansion on flow cytometry. TCR beta VDJ and CDR3 profiles were obtained from a genomic DNA template. TCRdb redid the calling of the reads with MiXCR, one entry per CDR3 protein. The sample lists roughly 220,000 distinct CDR3 sequences, 65% occurring once.

The sample consisted of sorted CD4+, CD8+, or CD8+CD57+ T cells (not recorded which) from PBMCs. The source is a human donor with aplastic anemia. The J gene is TRBJ1-5, the V gene TRBV24-1; maybe TRBD1 (5 bases). The CDR3 reads CATSDRAYGQPQHF. CDR3 nucleotides: TGTGCCACCAGTGACAGGGCTTACGGTCAGCCCCAGCATTTT.